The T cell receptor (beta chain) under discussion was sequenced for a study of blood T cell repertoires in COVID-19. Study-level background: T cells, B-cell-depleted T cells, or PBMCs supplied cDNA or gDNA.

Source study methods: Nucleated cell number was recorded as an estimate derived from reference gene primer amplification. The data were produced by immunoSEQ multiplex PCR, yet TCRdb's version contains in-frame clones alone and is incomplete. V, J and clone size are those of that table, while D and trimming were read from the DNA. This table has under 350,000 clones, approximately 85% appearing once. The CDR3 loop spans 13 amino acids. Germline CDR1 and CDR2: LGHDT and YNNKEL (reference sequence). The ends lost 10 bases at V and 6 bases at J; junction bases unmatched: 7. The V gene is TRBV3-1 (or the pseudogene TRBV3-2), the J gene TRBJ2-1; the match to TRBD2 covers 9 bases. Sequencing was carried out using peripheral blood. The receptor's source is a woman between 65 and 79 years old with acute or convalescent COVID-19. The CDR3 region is CATLLAGSNEQFF. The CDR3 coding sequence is TGTGCCACGCTTCTAGCGGGGTCCAATGAGCAGTTCTTC.